The sequence of this T cell receptor (beta chain) was determined in a study of blood T cell repertoires in COVID-19. The wider study: Some COVID-19 samples were acute and others convalescent; all came from the United States, Italy and Spain.

Authors' analysis steps: Nucleated cell number was recorded as an estimate derived from reference gene primer amplification. Repertoires were generated with immunoSEQ multiplex PCR, while TCRdb's copy carries only in-frame clones and drops some. From that table come the V and J calls and clone size; the DNA was used to work out D and trimming. Among roughly 250,000 clones, approximately 89% were seen once, and the ten largest hold approximately 9.8%. V was trimmed by 3 bases and J by 4 bases, leaving 10 bases between them. Germline V lookup: CDR1 SGDLS, CDR2 YYNGEE. The CDR3 extends over 13 amino acids.

The genes are TRBV9 and TRBJ1-1; a weak D match, TRBD1 (5 bases). The material sequenced was peripheral blood. The receptor was derived from a man in his forties who had recovered from COVID-19. CDR3 sequence reads: CASSEGIGTEAFF. Written as DNA, the CDR3 is TGTGCCAGCAGCGAGGGGATCGGCACTGAAGCTTTCTTT.